The clone carrying this T cell receptor (beta chain) was seen only a few times. Its specificity is unknown. There are 16 residues in the CDR3. V gave up 3 bases and J gave up 4 bases, with 17 bases separating them. Germline values: CDR1 SGHTA, CDR2 FQGNSA. TCRdb used MiXCR to reprocess the 5' RACE reads, holding one entry per CDR3 protein. The sample contains about 150,000 distinct CDR3 sequences, approximately 26% of which appear only once. The data are from a study of T-cell memory formation after mild COVID-19. Whole-study findings and limits: Mainly in CM and EM were contracting CD4+ clones; CD8+ were in EMRA. Clones that contracted from day 15 to 85 had balanced CD4/CD8; later expanders were CD4+ biased.

The receptor was derived from an adult woman who had mild COVID-19 (a few samples of this study predate the infection). Cell type and time point are not known. Sequenced sample: PBMCs or a T cell subset sorted from them (not recorded which). V usage is TRBV7-2 and J usage is TRBJ2-3, with D perhaps matching TRBD2 (6 bases). The CDR3 protein is CASSFSLGSRSDTQYF. The DNA of the CDR3 is TGTGCCAGCAGCTTTTCCCTCGGGAGCCGGTCAGATACGCAGTATTTT.